This T cell receptor (beta chain) was captured by sequencing in a study of post-analysis software for immune sequencing data. For the study at large: Recorded subtypes: relapsing-remitting, secondary progressive, progressive-relapsing; some patients unannotated.

The CDR3 extends over 12 amino acids. Germline CDR1 reads DFQATT; CDR2 reads SNEGSKA (reference sequence). The V and J ends lost 5 bases and 15 bases respectively, with 19 bases between them. cDNA libraries for TCR beta contained unique molecular identifiers. T cells, roughly 0.9 to 11 million of them, yielded around 460,000 cDNA molecules. Via MiXCR, TCRdb re-called the PCR reads, giving one row per CDR3 protein. The sample lists fewer than 850,000 distinct CDR3 sequences, roughly 27% seen once, with 0.5% to 0.6% in the top ten. This clonotype was counted between two and nine times. The antigen is unknown. Findings and caveats of the study: Under the F measure, samples that were prepared in one batch clustered strongly together. Diversity measured as normalized Chao1 was significantly lower in multiple sclerosis patients than in controls. TRBV5-6, TRBV5-1 and TRBV20-1 were among 4 or 5 TRBV segments more frequent in patients than controls.

Sequencing input: blood. The receptor was derived from a girl between 5 and 17 years old with multiple sclerosis. The rearrangement links TRBV20-1 to TRBJ1-4, with a tentative D call TRBD1 (5 bases). The CDR3 loop reads CSALGDLEVLFF. The CDR3 DNA reads TGCAGTGCTCTCGGGGACCTGGAAGTGTTGTTTTTT.